What follows are 21 T cell receptor beta chains derived from one specimen sequenced in a study of blood T cell repertoires in COVID-19. The data were produced by immunoSEQ multiplex PCR, yet TCRdb's version contains in-frame clones alone and is incomplete. The sample has fewer than 350,000 clones, 80% to 90% seen once; the top ten hold 3.5% to 4.5%. Source material: PBMCs or T cells enriched from blood (not recorded which). Source of these receptors: a woman in her 40s with acute COVID-19.

This chain joins TRBV3-1 (or the pseudogene TRBV3-2) and TRBJ1-2; tentative D call: TRBD1 (5 bases). Germline V gene data show CDR1 as LGHDT and CDR2 as YNNKEL (reference sequence). This CDR3 has 13 amino acids. Trimming took off 8 bases at V and 2 bases at J, with 12 bases between the two ends. The CDR3 coding sequence is TGTGCCAGCTATTCGGCAGGGAACTATGGCTACACCTTC. Its translation is CASYSAGNYGYTF.

The J gene is TRBJ2-2, the V gene TRBV6-2 or TRBV6-3; 8 positions match TRBD1. CDR3 length: 12 residues. The junction had 6 bases not matched to a gene; V was cut back by 4 bases and J by 14 bases. Looked up from germline, CDR1 is MNHEY and CDR2 is SVGEGT. CDR3 DNA sequence: TGTGCCAGCAGTTCACCTACAGGGGGACTGTTTTTT. Protein product: CASSSPTGGLFF.

The J gene is TRBJ2-5, the V gene TRBV7-9, with 10 bases fitting TRBD2. CDR1 SEHNR and CDR2 FQNEAQ come from the germline V gene (reference sequence). This CDR3 has 15 amino acids. Trimming removed 5 bases from V and 5 bases from J; junction bases left unmatched: 8. In nucleotides, the CDR3 is TGTGCCAGCAGCCGCTCAGCGGGAGGGAGTGAGACCCAGTACTTC. It specifies CASSRSAGGSETQYF.

This rearrangement joins TRBV4-2 to TRBJ2-6, with TRBD2 as a possible D gene (5 bases). Trimming removed 3 bases from V and 0 bases from J, with 9 bases in between. This CDR3 comprises 16 residues. Germline V gives CDR1 LGHNA, CDR2 YNFKEQ. CDR3: CASSQIGSSGANVLTF. In nucleotides, the CDR3 is TGTGCCAGCAGCCAGATTGGGAGCTCTGGGGCCAACGTCCTGACTTTC.

There are a few counts of this clone. The chain joins TRBV2 to TRBJ2-3; 7 positions agree with TRBD2. Germline CDR1 reads SNHLY; CDR2 reads FYNNEI. This CDR3 region has 15 residues. Trimming cost V 6 bases and J 1 base; bases outside gene matches: 7. Written as DNA, the CDR3 is TGTGCCAGCAGGCCTCTGGCGGGGGGCACAGATACGCAGTATTTT. This sequence encodes CASRPLAGGTDTQYF.

The V and J genes are TRBV5-4 and TRBJ1-4; D gene ambiguous. V was trimmed by 4 bases and J by 4 bases, leaving 17 bases between them. There are 16 residues in the CDR3. Germline CDR1 is SGHNT and CDR2 is YYREEE (reference sequence). CDR3 bases: TGTGCCAGCAGCCAAGCGGCACTCGCTAGTAATGAAAAACTGTTTTTT. Amino acid sequence: CASSQAALASNEKLFF.

The gene calls are TRBV28 and TRBJ2-7; the match to TRBD1 covers 8 bases. The CDR3 sequence is 15 residues long. Germline V gene data show CDR1 as MDHEN and CDR2 as SYDVKM. V lost 5 bases and J lost 6; bases outside the gene matches: 12. This CDR3 reads CASSTPRGQGGEQYF. The DNA of the CDR3 is TGTGCCAGCAGTACCCCCCGCGGACAGGGTGGCGAGCAGTACTTC.

The chain combines TRBV28 with TRBJ1-5, with D uncertain. This CDR3 is 13 amino acids long. Trimming shortened V by 7 bases and J by 3 bases, and 10 bases separated the two germline ends. CDR1 MDHEN and CDR2 SYDVKM come from the germline V gene. CDR3: CASIPGPNQPQHF. In DNA, the CDR3 is TGTGCCAGCATACCAGGCCCCAATCAGCCCCAGCATTTT.

The rearrangement links TRBV5-1 to TRBJ1-1; D ambiguous. This CDR3 is built from 16 residues. From germline, CDR1 is SGHRS and CDR2 YFSETQ. Trimming took off 0 bases at V and 0 bases at J, with 12 bases between the two ends. Here the CDR3 DNA reads TGCGCCAGCAGCTTGGATCCGGGGAACATGAACACTGAAGCTTTCTTT. As protein: CASSLDPGNMNTEAFF.

This CDR3 reads CASSLAQGARNSPLHF. Here the CDR3 DNA reads TGTGCCAGCAGCTTGGCTCAGGGGGCGCGCAATTCACCCCTCCACTTT. The chain combines TRBV5-4 with TRBJ1-6; TRBD1 aligns across 8 bases. The junction had 6 bases not matched to a gene; V was cut back by 0 bases and J by 7 bases. The V gene's germline CDR1 is SGHNT and CDR2 YYREEE (reference sequence). The CDR3 is made up of 16 amino acids.

The chain has TRBV18 and TRBJ2-7, with D tentatively TRBD1 (6 bases). The CDR3 is made up of 16 amino acids. Trimming took 4 bases from V and 0 from J, leaving 16 bases between them. Germline V gene data show CDR1 as KGHSH and CDR2 as LQKENI. CDR3 protein: CASSLGTPENSYEQYF. For the CDR3, the DNA is TGTGCCAGCTCACTGGGGACACCAGAGAACTCCTACGAGCAGTACTTC.

Here the CDR3 DNA reads TGCGCCAGCAGCCTAGCGGGAGGGTACGAGCAGTACTTC. Encoded protein: CASSLAGGYEQYF. V is TRBV4-1 and J is TRBJ2-7; TRBD2 matches at 11 bases. This CDR3 region has 13 residues. Germline V gene sequence: CDR1 MGHRA, CDR2 YSYEKL. V gave up 4 bases and J gave up 4 bases; unmatched junction bases: 0.

This clone was recorded once. The V and J genes are TRBV28 and TRBJ2-7, with TRBD1 matching over 8 bases. The trim removed 5 bases at V and 2 bases at J, leaving 8 bases unmatched. Germline V lookup: CDR1 MDHEN, CDR2 SYDVKM. The CDR3 has 15 amino acids. Here the CDR3 reads CASSNGQGSPYEQYF. In DNA, the CDR3 is TGTGCCAGCAGTAACGGACAGGGTAGCCCCTACGAGCAGTACTTC.

The rearrangement joins TRBV24-1 to TRBJ1-2, with D possibly matching TRBD1 (5 bases). This CDR3 comprises 12 residues. The germline V gene encodes CDR1 KGHDR and CDR2 SFDVKD. V dropped 5 bases and J dropped 2 bases, with 5 bases sitting between them. CDR3 region: CATSGGNYGYTF. CDR3 nucleotides: TGTGCCACCAGTGGGGGCAACTATGGCTACACCTTC.

The chain combines TRBV4-3 with TRBJ1-2, with TRBD1 matching 8 bases. The CDR3 consists of 16 residues. Germline V CDR1 and CDR2: LGHNA, YSLEER. V trimming: 2 bases; J trimming: 8 bases; junction bases outside the gene matches: 13. CDR3 amino acids: CASSQYVNNRGRGYTF. Written as DNA, the CDR3 is TGCGCCAGCAGCCAATATGTTAACAACAGGGGGAGGGGCTACACCTTC.

The V gene is TRBV7-9, the J gene TRBJ1-6; D possibly corresponds to TRBD1 (5 bases). CDR1 and CDR2 from the germline V gene are SEHNR and FQNEAQ (reference sequence). V was cut by 3 bases and J by 10 bases, with 13 bases left in between. This CDR3 is 14 amino acids long. CDR3 in DNA: TGTGCCAGCAGCTTTCAGGCCGACAGCTCACCCCTCCACTTT. Its protein is CASSFQADSSPLHF.

CDR3: CASSYEQGSYNEQFF. The CDR3 nucleotides read TGTGCCAGCAGTTACGAGCAGGGGTCCTACAATGAGCAGTTCTTC. The chain uses TRBV6-9 and TRBJ2-1; weak D call: TRBD1 (6 bases). CDR3 length: 15 amino acids. Between the trimmed V and J ends, which lost 3 bases and 1 base, there was a span of 10 bases. Germline V gives CDR1 MNHGY, CDR2 SVAAGI.

The gene calls are TRBV12-5 and TRBJ1-4; no reliable D call. The germline gives CDR1 LGHNT, CDR2 FRNRAP. The V gene lost 5 bases and the J gene lost 4 bases, with 11 bases spanning the gap. CDR3 length equals 14 residues. CDR3 coding DNA: TGTGCTAGTGGTCCCGGAGGACTTAATGAAAAACTGTTTTTT. Its translation is CASGPGGLNEKLFF.

The chain recombines TRBV6-5 with TRBJ1-2, with 9 nucleotides matching TRBD1. After removal of 6 bases from V and 2 bases from J, the junction contained 7 bases not matched to a gene. The CDR3 loop spans 15 amino acids. CDR1 and CDR2 (germline): MNHEY, SVGAGI. The CDR3 sequence: CASSRLGTGNYGYTF. For the CDR3, the DNA is TGTGCCAGCAGCCGCCTCGGGACAGGGAACTATGGCTACACCTTC.

The chain carries TRBV7-3 and TRBJ2-1; TRBD2 matches at 7 bases. The CDR3 is 15 residues long. Unmatched junction bases numbered 4, after V lost 1 base and J lost 4 bases. CDR1 SGHTA and CDR2 FQGTGA come from the germline V gene. CDR3 protein: CASSLMGGWYNEQFF. The CDR3 region has the DNA TGTGCCAGCAGCTTAATGGGGGGGTGGTACAATGAGCAGTTCTTC.

V and J are TRBV7-8 and TRBJ1-1; possible D gene TRBD1, 6 bases. Trimming removed 3 bases at V and 1 base at J, with 12 bases between. Germline V gene sequence: CDR1 SGHVS, CDR2 FQNEAQ. This CDR3 spans 15 amino acids. The CDR3 is CASSFQGPGNTEAFF. The CDR3 DNA follows: TGTGCCAGCAGCTTCCAGGGGCCGGGGAACACTGAAGCTTTCTTT.